Presented here are 2 T cell receptor beta chains from one specimen sequenced in a study of T cell changes during pregnancy in multiple sclerosis. Clones were read by immunoSEQ multiplex PCR, and TCRdb kept only the in-frame ones, dropping some. The sample lists 50,000 or so clones, approximately 91% occurring once. The material was CD8+ T cells from peripheral blood mononuclear cells, obtained after pregnancy. These receptors all come from a female donor with multiple sclerosis, enrolled in a pregnancy study.

This clone has only one observation. J is TRBJ1-4 and V is TRBV7-6; D may be TRBD1 (5 bases). Per germline, CDR1 SGHVS and CDR2 FNYEAQ. The CDR3 spans 16 residues. The V gene lost 1 base and the J gene lost 5 bases, with 14 bases spanning the gap. The CDR3 sequence: CASSLGVQRGNEKLFF. The CDR3 DNA reads as TGTGCCAGCAGCTTAGGCGTCCAGCGGGGGAATGAAAAACTGTTTTTT.

The chain recombines TRBV5-6 with TRBJ1-1; D gene ambiguous. This CDR3 is built from 12 residues. V lost 2 bases and J 7 bases, leaving 9 bases between the germline ends. The germline gives CDR1 SGHDT, CDR2 YYEEEE. CDR3 DNA sequence: TGTGCCAGCAGCTTCGGGAAGATTGAAGCTTTCTTT. Protein product: CASSFGKIEAFF.